This T cell receptor beta chain is drawn from a study of patients and donors after allogeneic stem cell transplantation (dated by TCRdb to the early 2020s). There are 14 amino acids in the CDR3, from cysteine to phenylalanine inclusive. The retained sequence is limited to the CDR3, 42 bases, with the frame set at the first base. Based on the germline V gene, the CDR1 and CDR2 sequences are SGHRS and YFSETQ. The junction shows trimming of 4 bases on V and 8 bases on J, plus 18 bases between the germline ends. This clonotype has only a few counts. Its antigen is currently not known. Per-base qualities were not stored, and no clone one base away is much larger. Library preparation used RT-PCR. TCRdb names NextSeq 550 as the instrument used. TCRdb trimmed the raw reads at Q25, called clones with MiXCR and kept productive beta chains. Each entry merges the rows of one CDR3 protein and shows their most common DNA and genes. Present in this sample are around 200,000 distinct CDR3 sequences, 38% of which were seen just once. More than 9% of the sample belongs to the ten largest clones.

Input material: blood, either unsorted or a sorted T cell fraction (not recorded which). The rearrangement combines TRBV5-1 with TRBJ1-1; 6 matching bases give a weak D call of TRBD1. This TCR was recovered from a human donor who was either an allogeneic HSCT recipient or a stem cell or donor lymphocyte infusion donor (not recorded which). It is not recorded whose cells these are; they may come from a transplant donor. The nucleotides read TGCGCCAGCAGCAAACACTGGACAGTGGTGGAAGCTTTCTTT. Its translation is CASSKHWTVVEAFF.